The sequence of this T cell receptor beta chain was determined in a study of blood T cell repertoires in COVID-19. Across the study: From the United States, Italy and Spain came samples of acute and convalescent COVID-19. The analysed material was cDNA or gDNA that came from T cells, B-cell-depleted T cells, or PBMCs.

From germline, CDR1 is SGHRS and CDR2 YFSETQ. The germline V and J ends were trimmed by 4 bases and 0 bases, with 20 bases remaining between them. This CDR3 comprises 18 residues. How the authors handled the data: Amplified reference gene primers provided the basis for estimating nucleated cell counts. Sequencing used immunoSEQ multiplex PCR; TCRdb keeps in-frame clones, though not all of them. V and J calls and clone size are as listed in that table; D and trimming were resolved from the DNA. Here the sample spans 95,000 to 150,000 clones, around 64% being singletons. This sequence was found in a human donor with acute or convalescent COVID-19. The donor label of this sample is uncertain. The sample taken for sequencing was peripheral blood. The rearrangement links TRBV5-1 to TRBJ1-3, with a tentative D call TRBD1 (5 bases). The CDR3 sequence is CASSPRGGGESSGNTIYF. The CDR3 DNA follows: TGCGCCAGCAGCCCCCGGGGCGGGGGGGAAAGCTCTGGAAACACCATATATTTT.